This T cell receptor beta chain was identified in a study of CXCR3-negative and CXCR3-positive naive CD8 T cells. About the research overall: The dataset comprises approximately 140 million TRB reads in total, with about 1.5 +/- 0.3 million reads per library. Overall study findings and caveats: Comparably high diversity marked both naive subsets, whereas memory CD8+ cells had much lower diversity.

As regards this clonotype: What it recognizes is unknown.

cDNA libraries for TRB were generated by 5' RACE incorporating UMI labels. Reanalyzing the 5' RACE reads, TCRdb keeps one entry per CDR3 protein, without DNA. The sample table includes some 41,000 distinct CDR3 sequences. Each CD8+ T cell subset was sorted in triplicate, about 270,000 cells each. Sequencing was performed on naive CXCR3- CD8+ T cells from blood. Subset here: CD45RO-CCR7+CD27+CD95- naive CD8+ T cells lacking CXCR3 (TNR3-). This TCR was sampled from a human donor in good health. Some clones in this sample may be carry-over from other donors' samples.

The CDR3 loop reads CASSLVGQGAPSYTF. The chain employs TRBV5-1 and TRBJ1-2; the TCRdb call, TRBD1, lacks DNA for checking. CDR3 length equals 15 residues. CDR1 SGHRS and CDR2 YFSETQ come from the germline V gene.